This T cell receptor (beta chain) derives from a study of blood T cells in healthy people across ages. From germline, CDR1 is MGHRA and CDR2 YSYEKL. The CDR3 has 15 residues. V was clipped by 4 bases and J by 6 bases; unmatched bases: 5. As concerns this clonotype: Its antigen is still unknown.

Study-wide points: Long-lived donors carried more naive CD4+ cells and greater diversity than aged donors.

Through a sample-barcoded 5' primer and a J-beta primer mix, a second PCR was run for roughly 6 to 12 cycles. TCRdb used MiXCR to reprocess the 5' RACE reads, holding one entry per CDR3 protein. The data show over a million distinct CDR3 sequences, over 35% seen once. The chain carries TRBV4-1 and TRBJ1-6, with 8 bases aligning to TRBD1. The origin of this receptor is a woman aged 60 to 75 in good health. Source material: blood. CDR3 nucleotide sequence: TGCGCCAGCAGCCGGGACAGGCTCGCTAATTCACCCCTCCACTTT. Translating gives CASSRDRLANSPLHF.